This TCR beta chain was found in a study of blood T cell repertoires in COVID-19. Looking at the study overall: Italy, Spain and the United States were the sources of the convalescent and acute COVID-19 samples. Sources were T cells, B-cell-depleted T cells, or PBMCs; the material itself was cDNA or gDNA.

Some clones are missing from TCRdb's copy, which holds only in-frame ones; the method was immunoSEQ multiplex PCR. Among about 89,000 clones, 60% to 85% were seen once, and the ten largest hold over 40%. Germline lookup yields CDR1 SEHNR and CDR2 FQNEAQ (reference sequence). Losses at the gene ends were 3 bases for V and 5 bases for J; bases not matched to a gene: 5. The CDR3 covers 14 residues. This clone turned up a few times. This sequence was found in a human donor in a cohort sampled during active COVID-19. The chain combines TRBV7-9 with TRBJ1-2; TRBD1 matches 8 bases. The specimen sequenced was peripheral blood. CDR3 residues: CASSFPGGRYGYTF. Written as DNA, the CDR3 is TGTGCCAGCAGCTTCCCAGGGGGCCGGTATGGCTACACCTTC.